The sequence of this T cell receptor (beta chain) was determined in a study of PD-L1 blockade in urothelial cancer. As for time point: peripheral blood 6 weeks after treatment start. Clones were read by immunoSEQ multiplex PCR, and TCRdb kept only the in-frame ones, dropping some. The sample shows more than 90,000 clones, more than 85% of them seen only once. Germline-derived CDR1 and CDR2 are LNHDA and SQIVND (reference sequence). V was clipped by 5 bases and J by 6 bases; unmatched bases: 11. The CDR3 spans 16 residues. The receptor's source is a man aged 60 to 75 with urothelial cancer. Sample: PBMCs, taken around atezolizumab (anti-PD-L1) treatment. The chain couples TRBV19 to TRBJ1-5; 9 nucleotides line up with TRBD1. The CDR3 protein is CASSADTGGAFQPQHF. The CDR3 nucleotides read TGTGCCAGTAGTGCCGATACAGGGGGCGCATTTCAGCCCCAGCATTTT.